This TCR beta chain stems from a study of shared clonotypes between healthy human individuals. Method: immunoSEQ multiplex PCR; TCRdb's copy keeps in-frame clones and lacks some. Among under 600,000 clones listed, around 76% were seen once. The CDR3 has 14 amino acids. From germline, CDR1 is SGHAT and CDR2 FQNNGV. Trimming stripped 7 bases from V and 7 bases from J, with 17 bases between. The rearrangement joins TRBV11-2 to TRBJ2-1; D is perhaps TRBD1 or TRBD2 (6 bases each). This TCR derives from a woman between 35 and 50 years old in good health. Some clones in this sample may be carry-over from other donors' samples. Source material: PBMCs. DNA of the CDR3: TGTGCCAGCACAGAGGGGGGTTCGAAGAATGAGCAGTTCTTC. Amino acid sequence: CASTEGGSKNEQFF.